These T cell receptor beta chains were read from a single sample in a study of T cell responses to AZD1222 COVID-19 vaccine. The method was immunoSEQ multiplex PCR; TCRdb's version includes in-frame clones alone and lacks a portion of them. This table has fewer than 200,000 clones, over 80% appearing once. Specimen: peripheral blood, collected on day 0 of AZD1222 vaccination. The source is an adult in good health. Both conserved end residues are part of each CDR3. A D gene is named only where the DNA matches it firmly. Clone size is stated in some rows and not others, as once, few, many or a class when expanded.

CDR3aa: CASSNLKGSNEQFF
CDR3nt: TGTGCCAGTAGCAACCTGAAGGGTTCGAATGAGCAGTTCTTC
len: 14
d_gene: .
v_gene: TRBV19
abundance: .
j_gene: TRBJ2-1

CDR3aa: CATATGNMGTEAFF
CDR3nt: TGCGCCACCGCGACAGGGAACATGGGCACTGAAGCTTTCTTT
len: 14
d_gene: TRBD1
v_gene: TRBV5-1
abundance: once
j_gene: TRBJ1-1

CDR3aa: CASSLDRAGTEAFF
CDR3nt: TGCGCCAGCAGCTTGGACAGGGCGGGGACTGAAGCTTTCTTT
len: 14
d_gene: .
v_gene: TRBV5-1
abundance: .
j_gene: TRBJ1-1

CDR3aa: CATGTEYNEQFF
CDR3nt: TGTGCCACCGGGACGGAATACAATGAGCAGTTCTTC
len: 12
d_gene: .
v_gene: TRBV24-1
abundance: .
j_gene: TRBJ2-1

CDR3aa: CASEPGTGVFEQYF
CDR3nt: TGTGCCAGCGAACCCGGGACAGGGGTTTTCGAGCAGTACTTC
len: 14
d_gene: TRBD1
v_gene: TRBV11-1
abundance: .
j_gene: TRBJ2-7

CDR3aa: CASRGLAGGPMWHTQYF
CDR3nt: TGTGCCAGCAGAGGACTAGCGGGAGGGCCCATGTGGCATACGCAGTATTTT
len: 17
d_gene: .
v_gene: TRBV21-1
abundance: .
j_gene: TRBJ2-3

CDR3aa: CASSISTGGTEAFF
CDR3nt: TGTGCCAGTAGTATTTCGACAGGGGGCACTGAAGCTTTCTTT
len: 14
d_gene: TRBD1
v_gene: TRBV19
abundance: .
j_gene: TRBJ1-1

CDR3aa: CASSLGTSRSYEQYF
CDR3nt: TGTGCCAGCAGCCTCGGGACTAGCCGATCCTACGAGCAGTACTTC
len: 15
d_gene: TRBD2
v_gene: TRBV7-8
abundance: .
j_gene: TRBJ2-7

CDR3aa: CASSLGPISNQPQHF
CDR3nt: TGTGCCAGCAGCTTAGGACCGATAAGCAATCAGCCCCAGCATTTT
len: 15
d_gene: .
v_gene: TRBV13
abundance: .
j_gene: TRBJ1-5

CDR3aa: CASSFDSQLGSTDTQYF
CDR3nt: TGTGCCAGCAGTTTCGATTCACAGCTGGGGAGCACAGATACGCAGTATTTT
len: 17
d_gene: .
v_gene: TRBV28
abundance: .
j_gene: TRBJ2-3

CDR3aa: CASSSSGYPNSPLHF
CDR3nt: TGTGCCAGCAGCTCCTCAGGGTACCCGAATTCACCCCTCCACTTT
len: 15
d_gene: .
v_gene: TRBV7-2
abundance: .
j_gene: TRBJ1-6

CDR3aa: CASSNSLGQPQHF
CDR3nt: TGTGCCAGCAGCAACTCCCTCGGTCAGCCCCAGCATTTT
len: 13
d_gene: .
v_gene: TRBV7-2
abundance: .
j_gene: TRBJ1-5

CDR3aa: CASSKHTRGLVRRGELFF
CDR3nt: TGTGCCAGCAGCAAACACACCAGGGGATTGGTTCGTCGGGGGGAGCTGTTTTTT
len: 18
d_gene: .
v_gene: TRBV11-2
abundance: .
j_gene: TRBJ2-2

CDR3aa: CASRRGSRDEQFF
CDR3nt: TGTGCCAGCAGGCGCGGGAGTCGCGATGAGCAGTTCTTC
len: 13
d_gene: TRBD2
v_gene: TRBV5-6
abundance: .
j_gene: TRBJ2-1

CDR3aa: CASGEDYQPQHF
CDR3nt: TGCGCCAGCGGGGAGGACTATCAGCCCCAGCATTTT
len: 12
d_gene: .
v_gene: TRBV10-2
abundance: .
j_gene: TRBJ1-5

CDR3aa: CACAGGADTQYF
CDR3nt: TGTGCCTGCGCGGGGGGCGCAGATACGCAGTATTTT
len: 12
d_gene: TRBD2
v_gene: TRBV30
abundance: .
j_gene: TRBJ2-3

CDR3aa: CASSQVPETQYF
CDR3nt: TGTGCCAGCAGCCAAGTACCAGAGACCCAGTACTTC
len: 12
d_gene: .
v_gene: TRBV14
abundance: .
j_gene: TRBJ2-5

CDR3aa: CASRPFDSAYGYTF
CDR3nt: TGTGCCAGCAGACCGTTCGATTCGGCCTATGGCTACACCTTC
len: 14
d_gene: .
v_gene: TRBV7-9
abundance: few
j_gene: TRBJ1-2

CDR3aa: CASSETGQGAGNTIYF
CDR3nt: TGTGCCAGCAGTGAGACGGGACAGGGGGCTGGAAACACCATATATTTT
len: 16
d_gene: TRBD1
v_gene: TRBV27
abundance: .
j_gene: TRBJ1-3

CDR3aa: CASSSKGVSTGYTF
CDR3nt: TGTGCCAGCAGCTCCAAGGGTGTTTCAACTGGCTACACCTTC
len: 14
d_gene: .
v_gene: TRBV5-4
abundance: .
j_gene: TRBJ1-2

CDR3aa: CASNSGGDTGELFF
CDR3nt: TGTGCCAGCAACAGCGGGGGAGACACCGGGGAGCTGTTTTTT
len: 14
d_gene: TRBD2
v_gene: TRBV9
abundance: .
j_gene: TRBJ2-2

CDR3aa: CASSPQGDQPQHF
CDR3nt: TGTGCCAGCTCACCACAGGGGGATCAGCCCCAGCATTTT
len: 13
d_gene: .
v_gene: TRBV18
abundance: .
j_gene: TRBJ1-5

CDR3aa: CASSHSKGYTDTQYF
CDR3nt: TGTGCCAGCAGTCACTCTAAGGGGTACACAGATACGCAGTATTTT
len: 15
d_gene: .
v_gene: TRBV6-6
abundance: .
j_gene: TRBJ2-3

CDR3aa: CASSAPGLAGIEQFF
CDR3nt: TGCGCCAGCAGCGCCCCGGGACTAGCAGGCATTGAGCAGTTCTTC
len: 15
d_gene: TRBD2
v_gene: TRBV23-1
abundance: .
j_gene: TRBJ2-1

CDR3aa: CAWAHSSGRYEQYF
CDR3nt: TGTGCCTGGGCCCATTCTAGCGGGAGGTACGAGCAGTACTTC
len: 14
d_gene: TRBD2
v_gene: TRBV30
abundance: .
j_gene: TRBJ2-7

CDR3aa: CASSVDAVETGYTF
CDR3nt: TGTGCCAGCAGCGTAGATGCGGTTGAAACTGGCTACACCTTC
len: 14
d_gene: .
v_gene: TRBV9
abundance: .
j_gene: TRBJ1-2

CDR3aa: CASSQVSRGSGNTIYF
CDR3nt: TGCGCCAGCAGCCAAGTTTCTCGGGGGTCCGGAAACACCATATATTTT
len: 16
d_gene: .
v_gene: TRBV4-1
abundance: .
j_gene: TRBJ1-3

CDR3aa: CASSERGGPEAFF
CDR3nt: TGTGCCAGCAGCGAGAGGGGCGGCCCTGAAGCTTTCTTT
len: 13
d_gene: .
v_gene: TRBV21-1
abundance: .
j_gene: TRBJ1-1

CDR3aa: CASSQGRNQPQHF
CDR3nt: TGCGCCAGCAGCCAAGGCAGGAATCAGCCCCAGCATTTT
len: 13
d_gene: .
v_gene: TRBV4-1
abundance: .
j_gene: TRBJ1-5

CDR3aa: CASSFPPRQGKDGYTF
CDR3nt: TGTGCCAGCAGCTTTCCCCCGAGACAGGGAAAGGATGGCTACACCTTC
len: 16
d_gene: TRBD1
v_gene: TRBV5-6
abundance: .
j_gene: TRBJ1-2

CDR3aa: CASSWTDSYEQYF
CDR3nt: TGTGCCAGCAGTTGGACGGATTCCTACGAGCAGTACTTC
len: 13
d_gene: .
v_gene: TRBV27
abundance: .
j_gene: TRBJ2-7

CDR3aa: CASSEFQDANTGELFF
CDR3nt: TGTGCCAGCAGTGAATTTCAGGACGCGAACACCGGGGAGCTGTTTTTT
len: 16
d_gene: .
v_gene: TRBV25-1
abundance: .
j_gene: TRBJ2-2